This T cell receptor beta chain came from a study of T cells in Graves' hyperthyroidism and ophthalmopathy. Whole-study findings and limits: Ophthalmopathy got predicted by the model a median approximately 6 months before its onset.

Amplification yielded TCR beta CDR3 regions, with RNA transcripts as the source. An initial round of RT-PCR targeting the TCR CDR3 relied on the HTBI primer set. TCRdb reanalysed the multiplex PCR reads using MiXCR and keeps one entry per CDR3 protein. This table has around 300,000 distinct CDR3 sequences, about 20% appearing once. Per the germline V gene, CDR1 is KGHSH and CDR2 is LQKENI. The CDR3 spans 14 residues. V lost 0 bases and J lost 2, with 6 bases in between. Comment on this clonotype: Its antigen remains unknown.

The chain employs TRBV18 and TRBJ2-3; the D is unclear. The material sequenced was blood. This receptor was identified in a man younger than 40 with Graves' ophthalmopathy. CDR3 sequence reads: CASSPPSITDTQYF. CDR3 nucleotides: TGTGCCAGCTCACCACCTTCGATCACAGATACGCAGTATTTT.